The 11 T cell receptor beta chains reported below all come from one sample, sequenced in a study of blood T cells in healthy people across ages. With a J-beta primer mix and a sample-barcoded 5' primer, a second PCR ran about 6 to 11 cycles. TCRdb redid the calling of the 5' RACE reads with MiXCR, one entry per CDR3 protein. This table holds about a million distinct CDR3 sequences, 35% to 40% found once. Source material: blood. The origin of the receptors is a man younger than 30 in good health.

The chain has TRBV4-2 and TRBJ2-7, with TRBD2 matching over 7 bases. Trimming cost V 3 bases and J 3 bases; bases outside gene matches: 5. CDR3 length: 14 residues. Germline V gene lookup returns CDR1 LGHNA and CDR2 YNFKEQ. CDR3 region: CASSHDSSGYEQYF. In nucleotides, the CDR3 is TGTGCCAGCAGCCACGATTCTAGCGGCTACGAGCAGTACTTC.

J is TRBJ2-6 and V is TRBV6-1; D remains unclear. The CDR3 contains 15 residues. V was shortened by 1 base and J by 0 bases, with 4 bases between the two germline ends. Germline V lookup: CDR1 MNHNS, CDR2 SASEGT. The CDR3 region has the DNA TGTGCCAGCAGTGAAGACAGCTCTGGGGCCAACGTCCTGACTTTC. It yields the protein CASSEDSSGANVLTF.

V gene TRBV4-1 combines with J gene TRBJ2-1; D is possibly TRBD1 (7 bases). V lost 6 bases, J lost 7 bases, and 13 bases lay in between. Germline loops: CDR1 MGHRA, CDR2 YSYEKL. The CDR3 covers 13 residues. This CDR3 is CASRPPGGNEQFF. As DNA, the CDR3 is TGCGCCAGCAGACCGCCAGGGGGGAATGAGCAGTTCTTC.

The chain employs TRBV19 and TRBJ2-1; D could derive from TRBD1 or TRBD2 (6 bases each). Germline lookup yields CDR1 LNHDA and CDR2 SQIVND (reference sequence). Trimming removed 7 bases at V and 10 bases at J, with 11 bases between. The CDR3 covers 11 residues. This CDR3 is CASNGGTEQFF. As DNA, the CDR3 is TGTGCCAGTAATGGGGGGACAGAGCAGTTCTTC.

This clonotype has only a few counts. The chain uses TRBV15 and TRBJ2-3; 8 nucleotides agree with TRBD1. CDR3 length equals 15 residues. In germline, CDR1 is LNHNV, CDR2 YYDKDF (reference sequence). V trimming: 0 bases; J trimming: 6 bases; junction bases outside the gene matches: 5. The CDR3 DNA reads as TGTGCCACCAGCAGAGAGGGACAGGATGTGGATACGCAGTATTTT. As protein: CATSREGQDVDTQYF. The full variable domain, with the rest looked up from reference TRBV15 and TRBJ2-3, is DAMVIQNPRYQVTQFGKPVTLSCSQTLNHNVMYWYQQKSSQAPKLLFHYYDKDFNNEADTPDNFQSRRPNTSFCFLDIRSPGLGDTAMYLCATSREGQDVDTQYFGPGTRLTVL.

The chain uses TRBV6-5 and TRBJ2-3; D gene unclear. This CDR3 has 13 amino acids. Trimming left V 6 bases short and J 4 bases short, with 11 bases between. Germline assignment: CDR1 MNHEY and CDR2 SVGAGI. Written as DNA, the CDR3 is TGTGCCAGCAGACTCGCTAGAGCAGATACGCAGTATTTT. Translation: CASRLARADTQYF.

This chain connects TRBV11-3 to TRBJ2-1; D is unresolved. Germline V gives CDR1 SGHNT, CDR2 YENEEA. Trimming took off 1 base at V and 8 bases at J, with 9 bases between the two ends. The CDR3 contains 13 residues. CDR3 nucleotide sequence: TGTGCCAGCAGCTTAGTTTCAACGGATGAGCAGTTCTTC. Encoded protein: CASSLVSTDEQFF.

This chain joins TRBV27 and TRBJ2-7; TRBD1 aligns across 7 bases. The CDR3 is 16 residues long. V shed 0 bases, J shed 1 base, and the junction held 6 bases outside the gene matches. Germline lookup yields CDR1 MNHEY and CDR2 SMNVEV (reference sequence). The CDR3 reads CASSLSRQGRSYEQYF. CDR3 coding DNA: TGTGCCAGCAGTTTATCGCGACAGGGAAGGTCCTACGAGCAGTACTTC.

The V gene is TRBV20-1, the J gene TRBJ1-1; D is possibly TRBD1 (5 bases). V lost 5 bases and J 4 bases, leaving 8 bases between the germline ends. This CDR3 comprises 11 residues. Germline values: CDR1 DFQATT, CDR2 SNEGSKA (reference sequence). The CDR3 is CSAPRGTEAFF. The CDR3 region has the DNA TGCAGTGCTCCTAGGGGCACTGAAGCTTTCTTT.

A few counts support this clonotype. V gene TRBV21-1 combines with J gene TRBJ1-2; TRBD1, the table's D call, was not compared with the DNA. TRBV21-1 is labeled a pseudogene. The CDR3 spans 14 residues. CDR3 coding DNA: TGTGCCAGCAATCACGGGGACTGGGACAATGGCTACACCTTC. Its protein is CASNHGDWDNGYTF.

The chain employs TRBV10-3 and TRBJ2-7, with TRBD1 matching over 7 bases. The CDR3 runs to 13 residues. In germline, CDR1 is ENHRY, CDR2 SYGVKD. The DNA for the CDR3 is TGTGTCACCAGACAGGGTAGCTCCTACGAGCAGTACTTC. This gives the protein CVTRQGSSYEQYF.